One sample yielded the 5 T cell receptor beta chains listed below, sequenced in a study of blood T cell repertoires in COVID-19. Measured with immunoSEQ multiplex PCR; TCRdb has only the in-frame clones, and not every one. Altogether 60,000 or so clones are present, around 80% being singletons, with the ten largest covering about 3.2%. The source material was peripheral blood. These receptors all stem from a man aged 55 to 69 with acute or convalescent COVID-19.

This clone was observed a handful of times. This chain uses TRBV7-2 with TRBJ1-2, with TRBD1 matching 7 bases. The CDR3 length is 14 residues. The V segment lost 2 bases and the J segment 8 bases; nucleotides outside the gene matches: 8. Germline assignment: CDR1 SGHTA and CDR2 FQGNSA. CDR3 in amino acids: CASSLTGAAKGYTF. Here the CDR3 DNA reads TGTGCCAGCAGCTTAACAGGGGCGGCCAAAGGCTACACCTTC.

V usage is TRBV12-3 or TRBV12-4 and J usage is TRBJ1-1; no clear D gene. V lost 1 base and J 1 base, leaving 4 bases between the germline ends. The length of the CDR3 is 13 residues. CDR3: CASSLVENTEAFF. The CDR3 DNA reads as TGTGCCAGCAGTTTAGTAGAGAACACTGAAGCTTTCTTT.

The genes are TRBV14 and TRBJ1-3; tentative D call: TRBD1 (5 bases). The CDR3 loop spans 17 amino acids. Germline V gives CDR1 SGHDN, CDR2 FVKESK. The V end lost 2 bases, the J end lost 0 bases, and 14 bases lay between the germline ends. CDR3 residues: CASSQSLGTASGNTIYF. The CDR3 nucleotides are TGTGCCAGCAGCCAAAGCCTCGGGACTGCCTCTGGAAACACCATATATTTT.

V gene TRBV9 combines with J gene TRBJ2-3, with TRBD2 matching 13 bases. Trimming cost V 7 bases and J 0 bases; bases outside gene matches: 5. Germline CDR1 SGDLS, CDR2 YYNGEE. The CDR3 runs 16 residues. The CDR3 loop reads CASGTSGVNSTDTQYF. CDR3 sequence (DNA): TGTGCCAGCGGGACTAGCGGGGTTAATAGCACAGATACGCAGTATTTT.

In its sample, this clone was seen a few times. The V gene is TRBV4-2, the J gene TRBJ1-5; 8 nucleotides agree with TRBD1. CDR3 length: 14 amino acids. The junction had 2 bases not matched to a gene; V was cut back by 1 base and J by 6 bases. From germline, CDR1 is LGHNA and CDR2 YNFKEQ. Here the CDR3 reads CASSQGDRGQPQHF. In DNA form, the CDR3 reads TGTGCCAGCAGCCAAGGAGACAGGGGTCAGCCCCAGCATTTT.